Following are 6 T cell receptor beta chains from one sample sequenced in a study of beta chain features in type 1 diabetes. Study results and caveats: Type 1 diabetes patients showed a moderate but significant shortening of TCRB CDR3s in all four CD4+ subsets.

Reverse transcription of all isolated RNA meant that expressed TCRB transcripts were sequenced. The repertoire was sequenced with immunoSEQ multiplex PCR; TCRdb's copy has only in-frame clones and lacks some. Altogether 200,000 to 300,000 clones are present, about 20% being singletons, with the ten largest covering 0.028%. Their antigens remain unidentified. Sequencing was performed on naive CD4+ T cells from blood. The receptors shown here come from a woman aged 40 to 50 with type 1 diabetes.

Notes on this clone: Other DNA sequences in this specimen translate into the identical CDR3. The chain employs TRBV9 and TRBJ2-3, with TRBD1 matching 9 bases. Germline V CDR1 and CDR2: SGDLS, YYNGEE. The CDR3 totals 13 residues. With 3 bases clipped from V and 6 bases from J, the junction kept 2 bases outside the gene matches. The CDR3 loop reads CASSGQGGDTQYF. As DNA, the CDR3 is TGTGCCAGCAGCGGACAGGGGGGGGATACGCAGTATTTT.

The chain uses TRBV5-1 and TRBJ2-7, with 7 positions matching TRBD1. Germline V lookup: CDR1 SGHRS, CDR2 YFSETQ. The CDR3 loop spans 15 amino acids. Trimming at V came to 2 bases and at J to 3 bases, leaving 8 bases not matched to a gene. CDR3 sequence reads: CASSLQGQVLYEQYF. CDR3 nucleotide sequence: TGCGCCAGCAGCTTACAAGGACAGGTCCTCTACGAGCAGTACTTC.

The chain has TRBV4-3 and TRBJ2-2; 15 positions agree with TRBD2. J lost 7 bases, V lost 0 bases, and 3 bases had no gene match. Germline loops: CDR1 LGHNA, CDR2 YSLEER. This CDR3 spans 17 amino acids. The CDR3 sequence is CASSQEGGLAGGGELFF. CDR3 DNA sequence: TGCGCCAGCAGCCAAGAGGGGGGACTAGCGGGAGGCGGGGAGCTGTTTTTT.

This clone was detected a few times. V and J are TRBV10-3 and TRBJ1-6, with TRBD1 identical over 7 bases. Germline CDR1 and CDR2: ENHRY and SYGVKD. The J segment lost 6 bases and the V segment lost 2 bases, leaving 10 bases of the junction unmatched. The CDR3 covers 17 residues. CDR3 residues: CAISEPFRQGGNSPLHF. The DNA of the CDR3 is TGTGCCATCAGTGAGCCTTTCCGACAGGGAGGTAATTCACCCCTCCACTTT.

This clone was detected a few times. The rearrangement links TRBV7-3 to TRBJ2-5; 8 bases fit TRBD2. The CDR3 runs 14 residues. Germline assignment: CDR1 SGHTA and CDR2 FQGTGA. The J segment lost 5 bases and the V segment lost 5 bases, leaving 7 bases of the junction unmatched. The CDR3: CASSPAGGGETQYF. The CDR3 region has the DNA TGTGCCAGCAGCCCGGCGGGAGGAGGGGAGACCCAGTACTTC.

The chain employs TRBV29-1 and TRBJ2-2, with 11 bases identical to TRBD2. V shed 6 bases, J shed 4 bases, and the junction held 13 bases outside the gene matches. This CDR3 region has 17 residues. Germline lookup yields CDR1 SQVTM and CDR2 ANQGSEA. CDR3 sequence: CSVRLAGGPTLTGELFF. CDR3 sequence (DNA): TGCAGCGTAAGGCTAGCGGGAGGCCCTACCCTCACCGGGGAGCTGTTTTTT.